A selection of T cell receptor beta chains follows, all from one sample in a study of T cell responses to AZD1222 COVID-19 vaccine. Sequencing used immunoSEQ multiplex PCR; TCRdb keeps in-frame clones, though not all of them. The sample lists approximately 100,000 clones; around 90% were seen once. The source was peripheral blood, collected on day 0 of AZD1222 vaccination. The receptors originated from an adult in good health. Both conserved end residues are part of each CDR3. A D gene is named only where the DNA matches it firmly. Clone size, where shown, is once, few, many, or a class for clones that have expanded.

>TRBV27|-|TRBJ1-2|-
CASSLWGTHGYTF
TGTGCCAGCAGTTTATGGGGGACCCATGGCTACACCTTC
>TRBV9|-|TRBJ2-2|TRBD2
CASSVDWREDGELFF
TGTGCCAGCAGCGTGGACTGGCGGGAGGACGGGGAGCTGTTTTTT
>TRBV2|-|TRBJ2-3|-
CASRAFPDTQYF
TGTGCCAGCAGAGCCTTCCCAGATACGCAGTATTTT
>TRBV5-1|-|TRBJ1-1|TRBD1
CASSLNTGEFNTEAFF
TGCGCCAGCAGCTTGAATACAGGGGAGTTTAACACTGAAGCTTTCTTT
>TRBV5-1|-|TRBJ2-3|TRBD1
CASSFGTGTDTQYF
TGCGCCAGCAGCTTCGGGACAGGGACAGATACGCAGTATTTT
>TRBV7-2|once|TRBJ2-2|-
CASSPLGAETGELFF
TGTGCCAGCAGCCCCCTCGGAGCGGAAACCGGGGAGCTGTTTTTT
>TRBV9|-|TRBJ2-6|-
CASSVGGPGANVLTF
TGTGCCAGCAGCGTAGGAGGGCCCGGGGCCAACGTCCTGACTTTC
>TRBV3-1/TRBV3-2|-|TRBJ2-1|TRBD2
CASSQDSAGGPYNEQFF
TGTGCCAGCAGCCAAGATTCGGCGGGAGGACCCTACAATGAGCAGTTCTTC
>TRBV19|once|TRBJ2-7|-
CASKITGTYEQYF
TGTGCCAGTAAGATTACAGGAACCTACGAGCAGTACTTC
>TRBV5-1|-|TRBJ1-2|-
CASTTPGPGGNYGYTF
TGCGCCAGCACCACTCCTGGACCGGGGGGTAACTATGGCTACACCTTC
>TRBV20-1|-|TRBJ1-1|-
CSAKGPERAFF
TGCAGTGCCAAGGGTCCGGAGAGAGCTTTCTTT
>TRBV10-3|-|TRBJ2-7|TRBD2
CAISPTGTSGGYEQYF
TGTGCCATCAGCCCAACCGGGACTAGCGGGGGGTACGAGCAGTACTTC
>TRBV7-2|-|TRBJ1-6|TRBD1
CASSQWGQQSPLHF
TGTGCCAGCAGTCAATGGGGACAGCAATCACCCCTCCACTTT
>TRBV21-1|-|TRBJ2-2|-
CASSKDRRGNTGELFF
TGTGCCAGCAGCAAAGACAGGCGGGGCAACACCGGGGAGCTGTTTTTT
>TRBV3-1/TRBV3-2|-|TRBJ1-4|-
CASSRDAATNEKLFF
TGTGCCAGCAGCCGGGACGCTGCAACTAATGAAAAACTGTTTTTT
>TRBV15|-|TRBJ1-6|-
CATKGAYNSPLHF
TGTGCCACCAAAGGAGCCTATAATTCACCCCTCCACTTT
>TRBV19|-|TRBJ2-7|-
CASSPGRTYEQYF
TGTGCCAGTAGTCCAGGACGGACCTACGAGCAGTACTTC
>TRBV6-5|-|TRBJ1-2|-
CASRTTANYGYTF
TGTGCCAGCAGAACGACAGCTAACTATGGCTACACCTTC
>TRBV2|-|TRBJ1-4|TRBD1
CASRTTGANEKLFF
TGTGCCAGCAGGACGACAGGGGCTAATGAAAAACTGTTTTTT
>TRBV25-1|-|TRBJ2-1|TRBD1
CASSLGTGQYNEQFF
TGTGCCAGCAGTTTAGGTACGGGACAGTACAATGAGCAGTTCTTC
>TRBV27|-|TRBJ2-3|TRBD2
CASAGRLVRASTDTQYF
TGTGCCAGCGCCGGGAGGCTGGTACGGGCTAGCACAGATACGCAGTATTTT
>TRBV7-3|-|TRBJ2-7|TRBD2
CASSPGRGRSYEQYF
TGTGCCAGCAGCCCCGGGAGGGGAAGGTCCTACGAGCAGTACTTC
>TRBV5-1|-|TRBJ2-1|-
CASSLGQNEQFF
TGCGCCAGCAGCTTGGGACAAAACGAGCAGTTCTTC
>TRBV6-5|-|TRBJ2-7|TRBD2
CASSYSASGTRYEQYF
TGTGCCAGCAGTTACTCGGCTAGCGGGACCCGCTACGAGCAGTACTTC
>TRBV7-9|-|TRBJ2-6|-
CASSLGAVPSGANVLTF
TGTGCCAGCAGCTTAGGTGCCGTGCCATCTGGGGCCAACGTCCTGACTTTC
>TRBV11-3|-|TRBJ2-1|-
CASSLENGAYNEQFF
TGTGCCAGCAGCTTAGAGAATGGGGCGTACAATGAGCAGTTCTTC
>TRBV7-9|-|TRBJ1-5|-
CASSLGYSNQPQHF
TGTGCCAGCAGCTTGGGATATAGCAATCAGCCCCAGCATTTT
>TRBV7-2|-|TRBJ1-1|-
CASSLVAMGGEAFF
TGTGCCAGCAGCTTAGTAGCTATGGGGGGTGAAGCTTTCTTT
>TRBV19|-|TRBJ2-1|TRBD2
CASRLAGVNYNEQFF
TGTGCCAGTAGACTAGCGGGAGTCAACTACAATGAGCAGTTCTTC
>TRBV11-2|-|TRBJ2-3|-
CASSLFSGSTDTQYF
TGTGCCAGCAGCTTATTCAGCGGAAGCACAGATACGCAGTATTTT
>TRBV19|once|TRBJ2-2|TRBD2
CASSIRASGDYTGELFF
TGTGCCAGTAGTATCCGGGCTAGCGGGGACTACACCGGGGAGCTGTTTTTT
>TRBV7-9|-|TRBJ2-2|-
CASSLRGPGELFF
TGTGCCAGCAGCTTAAGAGGGCCCGGGGAGCTGTTTTTT
>TRBV27|once|TRBJ1-5|-
CASSLLGGGQPQHF
TGTGCCAGCAGTTTGTTGGGGGGGGGACAGCCCCAGCATTTT
>TRBV18|-|TRBJ1-2|TRBD1
CASSRPATGGPYGYTF
TGTGCCAGCTCTCGACCGGCGACAGGGGGCCCCTATGGCTACACCTTC
>TRBV27|-|TRBJ2-7|-
CASSPRSLGEQYF
TGTGCCAGCAGCCCAAGATCGTTGGGGGAGCAGTACTTC
>TRBV20-1|-|TRBJ2-7|-
CSARLAYEQYF
TGCAGTGCTAGACTAGCCTACGAGCAGTACTTC
>TRBV2|-|TRBJ2-7|-
CASSAEAYEQYF
TGTGCCAGCAGTGCAGAGGCCTACGAGCAGTACTTC
>TRBV27|-|TRBJ1-1|TRBD1
CASSLQGGNTEAFF
TGTGCCAGCAGTCTACAGGGGGGGAACACTGAAGCTTTCTTT
>TRBV7-9|once|TRBJ2-7|-
CASSLGSTSDEQYF
TGTGCCAGCAGCTTAGGGTCGACTAGTGACGAGCAGTACTTC
>TRBV19|-|TRBJ1-5|-
CASSWGAKGNQPQHF
TGTGCCAGTAGTTGGGGGGCAAAAGGCAATCAGCCCCAGCATTTT
>TRBV9|-|TRBJ2-7|TRBD2
CASSPAGTSSYEQYF
TGTGCCAGCAGCCCAGCGGGGACTTCCTCCTACGAGCAGTACTTC
>TRBV7-2|-|TRBJ2-7|TRBD2
CASSLVPGTSLYEQYF
TGTGCCAGCAGCTTAGTTCCCGGGACTAGCCTCTACGAGCAGTACTTC
>TRBV19|-|TRBJ2-5|-
CASSMKQETQYF
TGTGCCAGTAGTATGAAGCAAGAGACCCAGTACTTC
>TRBV28|few|TRBJ1-1|-
CASSLISDMGAFF
TGTGCCAGCAGTTTAATATCGGACATGGGCGCTTTCTTT
>TRBV3-1/TRBV3-2|-|TRBJ1-2|-
CASSLGGPNLYGYTF
TGTGCCAGCAGCCTTGGAGGTCCTAACCTCTATGGCTACACCTTC
>TRBV7-2|-|TRBJ2-7|-
CASSLALEQYEQYF
TGTGCCAGCAGCTTAGCTTTGGAGCAGTACGAGCAGTACTTC
>TRBV6-5|-|TRBJ2-7|-
CASSYGGAGVTYEQYF
TGTGCCAGCAGTTATGGGGGGGCGGGAGTCACCTACGAGCAGTACTTC
>TRBV28|-|TRBJ1-2|TRBD1
CASSSPTGVGYGYTF
TGTGCCAGCAGTTCACCGACAGGGGTAGGATATGGCTACACCTTC
>TRBV5-6|-|TRBJ2-7|-
CASSFSGTSYEQYF
TGTGCCAGCAGCTTTTCGGGCACATCCTACGAGCAGTACTTC
>TRBV29-1|-|TRBJ2-1|-
CSVDRDTNEQFF
TGCAGCGTTGACCGGGACACTAATGAGCAGTTCTTC
>TRBV7-8|-|TRBJ2-2|TRBD2
CASSLVKASGSWGTGELFF
TGTGCCAGCAGCTTAGTGAAGGCTAGCGGGAGTTGGGGCACCGGGGAGCTGTTTTTT
>TRBV7-9|once|TRBJ1-2|-
CASSLGTDYGYTF
TGTGCCAGCAGCTTAGGGACGGATTATGGCTACACCTTC
>TRBV25-1|-|TRBJ2-2|-
CASNDRSTGELFF
TGTGCCAGTAATGACAGATCCACCGGGGAGCTGTTTTTT